This T cell receptor beta chain was recorded in a study of blood T cell repertoires in COVID-19. Study background: Collection of acute and convalescent COVID-19 samples took place in the United States, Italy and Spain.

Germline V gene data show CDR1 as MDHEN and CDR2 as SYDVKM. V was clipped by 1 base and J by 3 bases, with 19 bases between them. The CDR3 runs 18 residues. Assay used: immunoSEQ multiplex PCR; TCRdb lists only in-frame clones, some missing. This table holds around 140,000 clones, around 87% found once. This receptor was obtained from an elderly man with acute or convalescent COVID-19. The V gene is TRBV28, the J gene TRBJ1-5; the D gene is possibly TRBD1 (5 bases). Sequenced sample: peripheral blood. CDR3: CASSLFQPGNRINQPQHF. The CDR3 DNA is TGTGCCAGCAGTTTATTTCAACCAGGGAACAGGATCAATCAGCCCCAGCATTTT.